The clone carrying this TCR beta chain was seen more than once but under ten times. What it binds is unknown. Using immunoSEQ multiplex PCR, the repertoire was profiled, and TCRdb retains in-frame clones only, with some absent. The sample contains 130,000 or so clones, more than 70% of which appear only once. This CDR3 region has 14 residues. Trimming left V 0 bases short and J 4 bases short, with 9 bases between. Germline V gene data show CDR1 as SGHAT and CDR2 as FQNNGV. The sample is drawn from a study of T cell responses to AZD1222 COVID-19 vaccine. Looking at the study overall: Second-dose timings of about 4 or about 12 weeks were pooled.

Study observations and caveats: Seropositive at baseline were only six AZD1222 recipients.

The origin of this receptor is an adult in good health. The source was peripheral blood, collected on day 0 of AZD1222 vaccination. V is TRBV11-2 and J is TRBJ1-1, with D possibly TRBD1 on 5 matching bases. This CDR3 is CASSLDAGSTEAFF. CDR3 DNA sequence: TGTGCCAGCAGCTTAGATGCAGGGAGCACTGAAGCTTTCTTT.